This entry features one T cell receptor beta chain sequence. This sample stems from a study of T cell responses to AZD1222 COVID-19 vaccine. The CDR3 spans 14 residues. Germline V gene data show CDR1 as MNHEY and CDR2 as SVGEGT. Trimming shortened V by 2 bases and J by 5 bases, and 12 bases separated the two germline ends. Clones were sequenced by immunoSEQ multiplex PCR, and TCRdb holds only the in-frame ones, with some missing. This table holds 150,000 or so clones, about 91% found once. Sequenced here: peripheral blood, sampled on day 0 of AZD1222 vaccination. This TCR came from an adult in good health. The genes are TRBV6-2 or TRBV6-3 and TRBJ2-5; unclear D gene. CDR3 region: CASSYLQSVETQYF. The CDR3 region has the DNA TGTGCCAGCAGTTACCTACAGTCCGTGGAGACCCAGTACTTC.